The entry that follows covers one T cell receptor beta chain sequence. J was trimmed by 4 bases and V by 0 bases; bases with no gene match: 5. The CDR3 length is 15 residues. CDR1 and CDR2 from the germline V gene are SGHKS and YYEKEE (reference sequence). The data were taken from a study of T-cell memory formation after mild COVID-19. A single record per CDR3 protein comes from TCRdb applying MiXCR to the 5' RACE reads. The sample includes around 65,000 distinct CDR3 sequences, roughly 10% of them seen just once. The TCR sequence derives from a man aged 18-30 years who had mild COVID-19 (a few samples of this study predate the infection). Cell type and time point are not known. The specimen sequenced was PBMCs or a T cell subset sorted from them (not recorded which). The V and J genes are TRBV5-5 and TRBJ2-3, with 7 bases aligning to TRBD2. The CDR3 spells CASSLVSGAADTQYF. CDR3 DNA sequence: TGTGCCAGCAGCTTGGTAAGCGGGGCGGCAGATACGCAGTATTTT.